This T cell receptor beta chain derives from a study of blood T cell repertoires in COVID-19 (TCRdb year 2020). Some background on the complete study: Samples covering the acute and convalescent phases of COVID-19 were provided by collaborators in the United States, Italy and Spain. The material from the prospective study consisted of cDNA or gDNA derived from T cells, B-cell-depleted T cells, or PBMCs. Deeply sampled blood TCRbeta repertoires from subjects exposed to, actively infected with, or recovered from COVID-19 were included in the dataset. The repertoires were made available in a free public database intended to serve as a resource for research on the immune response to SARS-CoV-2. The samples were drawn from the first 160 participants of the ongoing ImmuneRACE study and from 950 to 1,500 subjects provided by 6 global collaborators. A de-identified subject ID, COVID-19 status, age in years and sex were almost always included in the sample metadata. Where HLA class I and class II types were available, the types were taken from metadata supplied by the sample provider, not from assay-based typing.

Each collaborating institution followed its own protocols to collect whole blood in K2EDTA tubes. For TCRbeta analysis, collaborators shipped samples in one of three forms: frozen whole blood, isolated PBMCs, or DNA extracted from either of those sample types. V is shortened by 6 bases, J by 5 bases, and the region joining them spans 5 bases. From cysteine to phenylalanine, the CDR3 is 11 amino acids long. Only CDR3 DNA is held: 33 bases, read in frame from base 1. The germline V gene yields SGHTA for CDR1 and FQGNSA for CDR2. TCRbeta CDR3 regions were amplified from genomic DNA by means of the immunoSEQ Assay, a bias-controlled multiplex PCR. From the authors' description of their analysis: The number of nucleated cells in each sample was estimated by amplification of reference gene primers within the assay. Sequence reads were collapsed and filtered to measure the absolute abundance of every unique TCRbeta CDR3 rearrangement. For each sample, productive Simpson clonality was calculated by taking the square root of Simpson's diversity index across productive rearrangements. What TCRdb holds here is the immuneACCESS table cut down to in-frame rearrangements. Part of the clones is not present; checked against another copy, under half of the missing clones reflect an unresolved V gene, and the others are unexplained. The DNA gave D and trimming, while V, J and clone size come from that table. For this sample the table gives 100,000 or so clones, of which 91% were detected only once. 2% to 2.5% of the sample comes from the top ten.

The full study reports these points: Clinical and demographic metadata were provided uncurated, with the amount varying by source and participant.

As for this clone: There is no known antigen for this receptor. Per-base quality was not reported, and no clone a single base away is much larger than it.

The sequence is built from TRBV7-2 and TRBJ2-1; the D gene assignment is ambiguous. The receptor comes from a man aged 50-59 years with active COVID-19. Sequencing was done on a sample of peripheral blood. CDR3 loop: CASRNNNEQFF. In nucleotide form, the sequence is TGTGCCAGCAGAAATAACAATGAGCAGTTCTTC.